The 5 T cell receptor beta chains reported below all come from one sample, sequenced in a study of STAT5B mutations in CD4+ large granular lymphocyte leukemia. Assay: immunoSEQ multiplex PCR; the TCRdb copy retains only in-frame clones and omits some. The table has fewer than 45,000 clones, approximately 83% seen once. The sequenced sample consisted of CD4+ T cells from blood buffy coats. The receptors shown here come from a human donor in good health.

Written as DNA, the CDR3 is TGTGCCAGCAGCTTAGTTAGGGCGTCGGGCTATGGCTACACCTTC. This gives the protein CASSLVRASGYGYTF. The rearrangement joins TRBV13 to TRBJ1-2; D remains unclear. V lost 1 base and J 4 bases, leaving 13 bases between the germline ends. CDR1 and CDR2 from the germline V gene are PRHDT and FYEKMQ (reference sequence). The CDR3 sequence is 15 residues long.

The chain employs TRBV7-2 and TRBJ2-1; D remains unclear. The CDR3 totals 14 residues. Germline V gene data show CDR1 as SGHTA and CDR2 as FQGNSA. V lost 5 bases to trimming and J lost 3 bases, with 11 bases between them. The CDR3 DNA is TGTGCCAGCAGCCCCGTACTGAACTACAATGAGCAGTTCTTC. It codes for CASSPVLNYNEQFF.

The CDR3 protein is CASSHRLNEQYF. Written as DNA, the CDR3 is TGTGCCAGCAGTCATAGGCTCAACGAGCAGTACTTC. This chain connects TRBV27 to TRBJ2-7; D is unclear. This CDR3 contains 12 residues. Germline V gives CDR1 MNHEY, CDR2 SMNVEV (reference sequence). V lost 5 bases and J 5 bases, leaving 10 bases between the germline ends.

The chain links TRBV6-5 to TRBJ1-3; 7 bases are a match to TRBD1. Germline CDR1 reads MNHEY; CDR2 reads SVGAGI. The ends lost 4 bases at V and 0 bases at J; junction bases unmatched: 3. The CDR3 totals 15 residues. Here the CDR3 DNA reads TGTGCCAGCAGTTTTACAGGGGACTCTGGAAACACCATATATTTT. Protein sequence: CASSFTGDSGNTIYF.

V usage is TRBV10-2 and J usage is TRBJ2-3; the D is unclear. Germline CDR1 and CDR2: WSHSY and SAAADI. There are 14 residues in the CDR3. Trimming left V 4 bases short and J 2 bases short, with 10 bases between. CDR3 DNA: TGCGCCAGCAGTGTGGACCCTTCCACAGATACGCAGTATTTT. It encodes CASSVDPSTDTQYF.